Listed below are T cell receptor beta chains from one sample, sequenced in a study of blood T cell repertoires in COVID-19. Assay: immunoSEQ multiplex PCR; the TCRdb copy retains only in-frame clones and omits some. The profile shows about 27,000 clones, roughly 90% of them singletons. Input material: peripheral blood. The source of these receptors is a human donor with active COVID-19. The donor label of this sample is uncertain. Both conserved end residues are part of each CDR3. Only part of the rows carry a size: once, few, many, or a class if the clone is expanded.

TRBV5-1 NA CASSLTINTWQETQYF
TRBV11-2 NA CASSPPPGLAGGLEQYF
TRBV11-2 NA CASSSNQGVGTQYF
TRBV9 NA CASSLGQVNSYEQYF
TRBV27 NA CASSALTGGRGEKETQYF
TRBV28 NA CASSLYQGLVTGELFF
TRBV5-1 NA CASSPDRGAYEQYF
TRBV6-4 few CASSDSAGGGQELFF
TRBV5-1 NA CASSLSSDQNQETQYF
TRBV7-2 once CASSPKSGHSYEQYF
TRBV7-8 NA CASSLARTSGGATGELFF
TRBV29-1 NA CSAGGGGTPEAFF
TRBV5-1 NA CASSRSPDRDGYTF
TRBV11-2 NA CAGRPRSAGVSYNEQFF
TRBV7-2 NA CASSRSGGRNQPQHF
TRBV30 NA CAWSYSGSSYNSPLHF
TRBV5-1 few CASGLRGPAEAFF
TRBV27 NA CASSFTRGANYGYTF
TRBV4-1 NA CASSQGHFGTDTQYF
TRBV7-2 NA CASSLDVNSGGGRDTQYF
TRBV7-6 NA CASSLGLAPYQETQYF
TRBV6-2/TRBV6-3 NA CASSLRGGQPQHF
TRBV7-6 NA CASSWRLAQNTGELFF
TRBV4-2 NA CASSQVGGAPLAKNIQYF
TRBV19 NA CASSMGGLNTEAFF
TRBV28 NA CASRLAGEFQETQYF
TRBV5-8 NA CASKGGPFSGANVLTF
TRBV7-2 NA CASSGTSGVYEQYF
TRBV19 NA CASSSRLAVGINEQFF
TRBV18 NA CASSLGAENTEAFF
TRBV20-1 NA CSASPQVYEQYF
TRBV6-1 NA CASSDYTTGELFF
TRBV18 NA CASSQTGTDYEQYF
TRBV19 NA CASSLRTGDPNTEAFF
TRBV2 once CASSEGQGRSYNEQFF
TRBV7-2 NA CASSLVAGAMNTEAFF
TRBV13 NA CASSLVNTYNEQFF
TRBV25-1 NA CASSDPTGTLDTEAFF
TRBV7-9 NA CASSLERPENYGYTF
TRBV7-3 few CASSQVTDWACLVQETQYF
TRBV15 NA CATSRPLAGGRDTQYF
TRBV24-1 NA CATSDCRGTDSPLHF
TRBV11-2 NA CASSLDTKILTQYF
TRBV6-1 NA CASSEGGAGNYGYTF
TRBV6-6 NA CASNPRRGAIDTEAFF
TRBV5-8 few CASSLVRLAGGPYNEQFF
TRBV15 NA CATSRAGTVHEQYF
TRBV5-5 NA CASSKGTSGGFTGELFF
TRBV19 NA CASREGTWQPQHF
TRBV28 NA CASSSQTGERGFF
TRBV6-5 NA CASSYSLAGDETQYF
TRBV10-3 NA CAISGALSSTTDTQYF
TRBV2 NA CASSGSNSRVPQYF
TRBV20-1 NA CSASLGGSEQYF
TRBV4-1 NA CASGAGTSYEQYF
TRBV21-1 NA CASSTRQGTQETQYF
TRBV7-2 NA CASSPIAGVMNTEAFF
TRBV6-2/TRBV6-3 NA CASSSGQGDWETQYF
TRBV19 NA CASSGPLGELFF